This TCR beta chain emerged from a study of early T cells in non-severe SARS-CoV-2 infection. In the study overall: With bulk RNA from unsorted whole blood as input, sequencing yielded unpaired chains.

About this clonotype itself: Antigen specificity is unknown.

The CDR3 has 15 residues. V lost 0 bases and J lost 6, with 12 bases in between. Germline V lookup: CDR1 SGHAT, CDR2 FQNNGV. Each cDNA molecule carried a unique molecular identifier. TCRdb redid the calling of the 5' RACE reads with MiXCR, one entry per CDR3 protein. The sample lists 77,000 or so distinct CDR3 sequences, around 13% occurring once. General study results and limits: The VDJdb matching leaned toward anti-spike CD8 responses and overlooked private and CD4 specificities.

The receptor comes from an adult who was a healthcare worker with PCR-confirmed SARS-CoV-2 infection or an uninfected control (not recorded which). The sequences come from whole blood, collected at baseline. The V call is TRBV11-2, the J call TRBJ2-1, with D possibly matching TRBD2 (6 bases). The CDR3 spells CASSLEGEAGNEQFF. For the CDR3, the DNA is TGTGCCAGCAGCTTAGAGGGGGAGGCGGGCAATGAGCAGTTCTTC.